The following is a T cell receptor (beta chain) sequence with its context. What it binds is unknown. This entry belongs to a study of cytomegalovirus exposure and HLA in healthy donors. Whole-study findings and limits: The presence/absence work took it that sequencing depth was about the same across donors. V- and J-gene trimming of TCR beta was linked (in a later analysis) to a missense DCLRE1C variant. Being productive about 87% or about 30% of the time was typical of most TCR beta V segments in an earlier analysis.

Primers for the PCR totalled 60 Vbeta and 13 Jbeta. Sequenced by immunoSEQ multiplex PCR; TCRdb stores in-frame clones only, minus some. Of over 85,000 clones listed, approximately 79% are singletons. The CDR3 extends over 15 amino acids. CDR1 and CDR2 (germline): LNHDA, SQIVND (reference sequence). The J segment lost 3 bases and the V segment lost 0 bases, leaving 1 base of the junction unmatched. The specimen was PBMCs. V is TRBV19 and J is TRBJ1-2; 10 nucleotides agree with TRBD1. The receptor was isolated from a man younger than 40 in good health and CMV-seropositive. DNA for the CDR3: TGTGCCAGTAGTATAGATGGGACAGGGGACTATGGCTACACCTTC. Its protein is CASSIDGTGDYGYTF.